This T cell receptor beta chain was sequenced for a study of blood T cell repertoires in COVID-19. On the study more broadly: The United States, Italy and Spain provided the acute and convalescent COVID-19 samples. In each case, the material was cDNA or gDNA derived from T cells, B-cell-depleted T cells, or PBMCs.

Trimming stripped 4 bases from V and 0 bases from J, with 16 bases between. The germline V gene encodes CDR1 LGHNA and CDR2 YNFKEQ. The CDR3 has 17 residues. In the original analysis: Counts of nucleated cells, estimated from reference gene primer amplification, were obtained. Some clones are missing from TCRdb's copy, which holds only in-frame ones; the method was immunoSEQ multiplex PCR. V, J and clone size were drawn from that table, and D and trimming were deduced from the DNA. The repertoire holds some 120,000 clones, with roughly nine tenths as singletons. V gene TRBV4-2 combines with J gene TRBJ1-3, with a tentative D call TRBD1 (5 bases). The sequence came from a man between 60 and 70 years old with COVID-19, enrolled during active disease. Sample: peripheral blood. This CDR3 reads CASSPSAGPDSGNTIYF. In DNA, the CDR3 is TGTGCCAGCAGCCCTTCTGCGGGGCCCGACTCTGGAAACACCATATATTTT.